The following is a T cell receptor (beta chain) sequence with its context. Its antigen is still unknown. Assay: immunoSEQ multiplex PCR; the TCRdb copy retains only in-frame clones and omits some. The table has some 650,000 clones, less than 98% seen once. This sample was included in a study of shared clonotypes between healthy human individuals. Study-wide results and limits: Generally, estimated richness proved larger in naive subsets than it did in memory subsets. Owing to a small donor count, the genetic and exposure-history diversity represented was limited.

Trimming shortened V by 3 bases and J by 6 bases, and 4 bases separated the two germline ends. Germline V gene sequence: CDR1 SGHAT, CDR2 FQNNGV. The CDR3 runs 11 residues. The receptor comes from a woman aged 25-40 years in good health. Input material: naive CD4+ T cells sorted from blood. Subset noted: CD45RA+ positively selected. V gene TRBV11-2 combines with J gene TRBJ2-3; D unclear. The CDR3 reads CASSFADTQYF. CDR3 in DNA: TGTGCCAGCAGCTTTGCCGATACGCAGTATTTT.